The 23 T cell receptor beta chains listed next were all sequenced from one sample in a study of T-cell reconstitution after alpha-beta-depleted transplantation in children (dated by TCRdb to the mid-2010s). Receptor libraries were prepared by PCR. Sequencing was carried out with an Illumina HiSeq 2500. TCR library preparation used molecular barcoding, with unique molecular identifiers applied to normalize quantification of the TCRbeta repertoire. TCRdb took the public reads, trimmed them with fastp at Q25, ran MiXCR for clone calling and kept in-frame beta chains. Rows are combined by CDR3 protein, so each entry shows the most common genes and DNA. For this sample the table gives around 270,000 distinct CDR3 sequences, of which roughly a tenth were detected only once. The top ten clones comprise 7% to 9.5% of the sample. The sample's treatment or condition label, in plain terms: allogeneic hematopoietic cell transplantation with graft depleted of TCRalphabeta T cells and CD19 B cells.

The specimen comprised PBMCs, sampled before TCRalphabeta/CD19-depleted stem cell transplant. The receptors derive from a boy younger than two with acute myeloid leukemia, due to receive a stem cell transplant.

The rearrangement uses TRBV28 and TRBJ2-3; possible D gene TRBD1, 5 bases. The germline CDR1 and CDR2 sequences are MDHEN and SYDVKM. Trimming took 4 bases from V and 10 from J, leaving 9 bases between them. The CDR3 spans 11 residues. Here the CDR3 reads CASSWEGAQYF. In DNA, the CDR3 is TGTGCCAGCAGTTGGGAAGGGGCGCAGTATTTT. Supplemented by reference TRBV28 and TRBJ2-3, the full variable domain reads DVKVTQSSRYLVKRTGEKVFLECVQDMDHENMFWYRQDPGLGLRLIYFSYDVKMKEKGDIPEGYSVSREKKERFSLILESASTNQTSMYLCASSWEGAQYFGPGTRLTVL.

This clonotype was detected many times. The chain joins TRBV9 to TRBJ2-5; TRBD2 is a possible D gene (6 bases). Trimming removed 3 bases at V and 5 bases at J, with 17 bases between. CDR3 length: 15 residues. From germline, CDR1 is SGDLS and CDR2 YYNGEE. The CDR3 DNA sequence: TGTGCCAGCAGCGGAGACGGTCAAGGGAGGGAGACCCAGTACTTC. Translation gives CASSGDGQGRETQYF.

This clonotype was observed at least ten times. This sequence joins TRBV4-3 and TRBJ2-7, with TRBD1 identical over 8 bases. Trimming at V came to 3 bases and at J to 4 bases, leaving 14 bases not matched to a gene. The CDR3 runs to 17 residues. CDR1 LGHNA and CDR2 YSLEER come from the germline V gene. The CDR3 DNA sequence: TGCGCCAGCAGCCATCATAACGACAGGGGAAGCTCTTACGAGCAGTACTTC. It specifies CASSHHNDRGSSYEQYF.

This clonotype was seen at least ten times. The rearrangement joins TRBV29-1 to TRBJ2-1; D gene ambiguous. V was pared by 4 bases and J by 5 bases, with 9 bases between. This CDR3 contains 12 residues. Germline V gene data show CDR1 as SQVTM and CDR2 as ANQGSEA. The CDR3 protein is CSVASRDNEQFF. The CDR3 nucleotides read TGCAGCGTTGCCTCCCGGGACAATGAGCAGTTCTTC.

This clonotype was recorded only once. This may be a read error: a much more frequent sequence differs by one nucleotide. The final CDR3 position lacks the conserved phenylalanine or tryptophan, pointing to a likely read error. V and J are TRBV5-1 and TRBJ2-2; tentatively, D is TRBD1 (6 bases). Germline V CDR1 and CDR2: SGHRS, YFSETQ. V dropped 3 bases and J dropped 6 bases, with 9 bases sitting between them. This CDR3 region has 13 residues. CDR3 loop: CASSYTGPGELFV. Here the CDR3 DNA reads TGCGCCAGCAGCTACACAGGGCCCGGGGAGCTGTTTGTT.

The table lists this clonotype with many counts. CDR3 DNA sequence: TGTGCCAGCAGTTCCGGGACAGTGAACACCGGGGAGCTGTTTTTT. This gives the protein CASSSGTVNTGELFF. The rearrangement links TRBV12-3 or TRBV12-4 to TRBJ2-2; 7 bases map to TRBD1. This CDR3 region has 15 residues. V lost 4 bases and J lost 1; bases outside the gene matches: 3.

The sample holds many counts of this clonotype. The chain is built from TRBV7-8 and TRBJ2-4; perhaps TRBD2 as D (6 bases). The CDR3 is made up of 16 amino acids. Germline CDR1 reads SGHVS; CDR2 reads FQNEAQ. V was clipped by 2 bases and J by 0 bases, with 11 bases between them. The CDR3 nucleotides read TGTGCCAGCAGCTTAACCCTTAGCGGAGCCAAAAACATTCAGTACTTC. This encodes CASSLTLSGAKNIQYF.

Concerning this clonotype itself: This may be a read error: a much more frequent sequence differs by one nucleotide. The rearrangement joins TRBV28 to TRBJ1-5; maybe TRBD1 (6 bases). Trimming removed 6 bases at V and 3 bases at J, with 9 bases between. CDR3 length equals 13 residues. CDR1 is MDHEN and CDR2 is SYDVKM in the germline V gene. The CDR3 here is CASRRDINQPQHF. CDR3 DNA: TGTGCCAGCAGACGGGACATCAATCAGCCCCAGCATTTT.

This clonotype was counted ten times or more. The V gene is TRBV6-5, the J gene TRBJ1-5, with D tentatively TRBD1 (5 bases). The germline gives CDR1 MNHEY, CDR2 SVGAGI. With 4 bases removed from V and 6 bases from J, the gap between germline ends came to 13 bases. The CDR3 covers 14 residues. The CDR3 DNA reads TGTGCCAGCAGTTCTGGGGGAGGTGGTCAGCCCCAGCATTTT. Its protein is CASSSGGGGQPQHF.

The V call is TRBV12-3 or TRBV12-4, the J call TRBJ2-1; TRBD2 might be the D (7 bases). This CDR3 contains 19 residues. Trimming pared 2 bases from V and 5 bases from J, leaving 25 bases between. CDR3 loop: CASSLTFYWGAGGHNEQFF. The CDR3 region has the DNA TGTGCCAGCAGTTTAACATTCTACTGGGGGGCCGGGGGGCACAATGAGCAGTTCTTC.

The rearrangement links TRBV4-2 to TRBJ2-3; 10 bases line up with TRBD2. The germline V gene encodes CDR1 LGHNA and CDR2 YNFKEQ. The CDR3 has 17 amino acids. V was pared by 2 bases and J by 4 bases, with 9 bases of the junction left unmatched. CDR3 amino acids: CASSQTAAGGEADTQYF. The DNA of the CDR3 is TGTGCCAGCAGCCAAACCGCAGCGGGGGGGGAGGCAGATACGCAGTATTTT.

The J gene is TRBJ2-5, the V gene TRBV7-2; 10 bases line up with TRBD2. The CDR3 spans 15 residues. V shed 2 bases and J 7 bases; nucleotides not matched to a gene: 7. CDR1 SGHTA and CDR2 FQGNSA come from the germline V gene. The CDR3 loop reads CASSLMLAGEGTQYF. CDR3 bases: TGTGCCAGCAGCTTAATGCTAGCGGGAGAGGGGACCCAGTACTTC.

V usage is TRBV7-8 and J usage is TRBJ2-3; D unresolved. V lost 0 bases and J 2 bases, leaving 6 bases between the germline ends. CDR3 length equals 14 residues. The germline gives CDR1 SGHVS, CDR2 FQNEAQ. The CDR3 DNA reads TGTGCCAGCAGCTTAGCTACCTTCACAGATACGCAGTATTTT. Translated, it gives CASSLATFTDTQYF.

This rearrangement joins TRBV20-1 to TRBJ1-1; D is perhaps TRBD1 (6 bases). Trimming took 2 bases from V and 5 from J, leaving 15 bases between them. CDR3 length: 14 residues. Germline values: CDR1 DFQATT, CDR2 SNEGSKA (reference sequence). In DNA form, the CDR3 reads TGCAGTGCTAGACCCCCCAGGGGTGGAACTGAAGCTTTCTTT. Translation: CSARPPRGGTEAFF.

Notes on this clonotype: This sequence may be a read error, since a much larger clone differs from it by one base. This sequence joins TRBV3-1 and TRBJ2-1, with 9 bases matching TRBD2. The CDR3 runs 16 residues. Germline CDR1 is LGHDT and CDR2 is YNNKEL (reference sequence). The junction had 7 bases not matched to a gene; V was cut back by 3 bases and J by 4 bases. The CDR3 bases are TGTGCCAGCAGCCACCCCGGGACTAGCCCTTACAATGAGCAGTTCTTC. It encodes CASSHPGTSPYNEQFF.

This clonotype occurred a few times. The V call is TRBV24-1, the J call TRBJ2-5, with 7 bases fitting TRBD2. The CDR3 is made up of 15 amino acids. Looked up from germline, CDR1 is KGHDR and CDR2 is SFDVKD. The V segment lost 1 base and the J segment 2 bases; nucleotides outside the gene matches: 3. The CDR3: CATSDFWGGQETQYF. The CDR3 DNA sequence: TGTGCCACCAGTGATTTCTGGGGGGGGCAAGAGACCCAGTACTTC.

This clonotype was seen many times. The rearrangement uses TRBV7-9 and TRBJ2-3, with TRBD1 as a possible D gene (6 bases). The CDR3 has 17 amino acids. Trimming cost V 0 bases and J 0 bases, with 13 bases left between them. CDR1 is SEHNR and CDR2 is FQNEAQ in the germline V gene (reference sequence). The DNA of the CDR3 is TGTGCCAGCAGCTTAGCGCTGGCCAGGGGAAGCACAGATACGCAGTATTTT. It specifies CASSLALARGSTDTQYF.

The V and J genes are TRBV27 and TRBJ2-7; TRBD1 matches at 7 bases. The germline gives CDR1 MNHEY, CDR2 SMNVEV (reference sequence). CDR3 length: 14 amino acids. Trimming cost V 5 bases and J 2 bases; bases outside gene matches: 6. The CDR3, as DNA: TGTGCCAGCAGTGCCTACAGGGGACCCTACGAGCAGTACTTC. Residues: CASSAYRGPYEQYF.

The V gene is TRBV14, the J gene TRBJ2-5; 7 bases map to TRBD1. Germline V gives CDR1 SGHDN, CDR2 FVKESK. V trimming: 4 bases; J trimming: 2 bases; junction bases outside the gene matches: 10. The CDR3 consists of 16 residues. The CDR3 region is CASSPPTGAIQETQYF. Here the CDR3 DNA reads TGTGCCAGCAGCCCCCCAACAGGGGCAATTCAAGAGACCCAGTACTTC.

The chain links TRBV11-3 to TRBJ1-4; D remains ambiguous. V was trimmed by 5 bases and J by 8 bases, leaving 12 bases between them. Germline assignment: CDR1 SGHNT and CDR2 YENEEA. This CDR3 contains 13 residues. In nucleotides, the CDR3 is TGTGCCAGCAGCCTCGACGAAGGGGAAAAACTGTTTTTT. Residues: CASSLDEGEKLFF.

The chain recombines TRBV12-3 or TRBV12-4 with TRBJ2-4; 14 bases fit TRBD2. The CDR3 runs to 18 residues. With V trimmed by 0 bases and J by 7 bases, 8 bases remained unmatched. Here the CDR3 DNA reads TGTGCCAGCAGTTTAGCCCCGGGACTAGCGGGAGTCAGGAACATTCAGTACTTC. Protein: CASSLAPGLAGVRNIQYF.

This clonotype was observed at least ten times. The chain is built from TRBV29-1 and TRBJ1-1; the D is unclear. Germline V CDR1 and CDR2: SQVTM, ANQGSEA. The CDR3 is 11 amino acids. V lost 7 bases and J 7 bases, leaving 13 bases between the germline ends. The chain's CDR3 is CSAMRSLEAFF. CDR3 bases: TGCAGCGCCATGAGGTCTCTTGAAGCTTTCTTT.

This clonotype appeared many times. The CDR3 DNA is TGTGCCAGCAGTTTATTCAGGGAGCTTAATGAAAAACTGTTTTTT. Translation gives CASSLFRELNEKLFF. V is TRBV28 and J is TRBJ1-4; D is possibly TRBD1 (5 bases). This CDR3 contains 15 residues. The germline CDR1 and CDR2 sequences are MDHEN and SYDVKM. The V and J ends lost 1 base and 4 bases respectively, with 10 bases between them. Supplemented by reference TRBV28 and TRBJ1-4, the full variable domain reads DVKVTQSSRYLVKRTGEKVFLECVQDMDHENMFWYRQDPGLGLRLIYFSYDVKMKEKGDIPEGYSVSREKKERFSLILESASTNQTSMYLCASSLFRELNEKLFFGSGTQLSVL.